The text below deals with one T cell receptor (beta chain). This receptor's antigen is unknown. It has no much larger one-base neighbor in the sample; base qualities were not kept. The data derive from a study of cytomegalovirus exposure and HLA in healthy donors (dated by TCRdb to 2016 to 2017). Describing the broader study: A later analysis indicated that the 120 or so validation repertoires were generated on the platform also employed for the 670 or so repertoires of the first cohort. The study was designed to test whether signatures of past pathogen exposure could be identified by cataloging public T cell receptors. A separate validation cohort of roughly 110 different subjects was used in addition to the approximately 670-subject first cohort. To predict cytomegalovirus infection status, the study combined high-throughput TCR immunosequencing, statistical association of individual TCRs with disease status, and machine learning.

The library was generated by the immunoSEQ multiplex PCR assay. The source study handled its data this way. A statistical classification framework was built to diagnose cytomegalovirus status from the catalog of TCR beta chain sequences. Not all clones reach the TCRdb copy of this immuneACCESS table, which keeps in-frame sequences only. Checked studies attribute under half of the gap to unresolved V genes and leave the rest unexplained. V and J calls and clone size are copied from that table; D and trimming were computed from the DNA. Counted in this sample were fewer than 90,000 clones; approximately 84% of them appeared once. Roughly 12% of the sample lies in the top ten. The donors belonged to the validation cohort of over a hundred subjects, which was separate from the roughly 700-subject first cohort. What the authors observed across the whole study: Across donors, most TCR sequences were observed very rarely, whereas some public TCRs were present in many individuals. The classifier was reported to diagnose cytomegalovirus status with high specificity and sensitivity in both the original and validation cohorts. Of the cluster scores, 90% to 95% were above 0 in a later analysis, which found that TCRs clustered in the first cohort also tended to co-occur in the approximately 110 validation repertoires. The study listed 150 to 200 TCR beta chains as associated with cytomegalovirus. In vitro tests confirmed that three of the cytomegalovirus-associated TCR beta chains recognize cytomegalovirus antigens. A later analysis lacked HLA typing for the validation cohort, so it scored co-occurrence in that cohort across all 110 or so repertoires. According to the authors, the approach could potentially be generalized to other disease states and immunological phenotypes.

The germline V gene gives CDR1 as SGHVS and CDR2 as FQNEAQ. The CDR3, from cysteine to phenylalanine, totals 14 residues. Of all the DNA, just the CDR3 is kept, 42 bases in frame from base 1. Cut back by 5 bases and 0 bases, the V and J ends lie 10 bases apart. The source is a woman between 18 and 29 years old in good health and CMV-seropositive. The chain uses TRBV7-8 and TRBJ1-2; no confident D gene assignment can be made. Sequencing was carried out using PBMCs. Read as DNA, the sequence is TGTGCCAGCAGCCTACGTGGGCCTAACTATGGCTACACCTTC. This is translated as CASSLRGPNYGYTF.